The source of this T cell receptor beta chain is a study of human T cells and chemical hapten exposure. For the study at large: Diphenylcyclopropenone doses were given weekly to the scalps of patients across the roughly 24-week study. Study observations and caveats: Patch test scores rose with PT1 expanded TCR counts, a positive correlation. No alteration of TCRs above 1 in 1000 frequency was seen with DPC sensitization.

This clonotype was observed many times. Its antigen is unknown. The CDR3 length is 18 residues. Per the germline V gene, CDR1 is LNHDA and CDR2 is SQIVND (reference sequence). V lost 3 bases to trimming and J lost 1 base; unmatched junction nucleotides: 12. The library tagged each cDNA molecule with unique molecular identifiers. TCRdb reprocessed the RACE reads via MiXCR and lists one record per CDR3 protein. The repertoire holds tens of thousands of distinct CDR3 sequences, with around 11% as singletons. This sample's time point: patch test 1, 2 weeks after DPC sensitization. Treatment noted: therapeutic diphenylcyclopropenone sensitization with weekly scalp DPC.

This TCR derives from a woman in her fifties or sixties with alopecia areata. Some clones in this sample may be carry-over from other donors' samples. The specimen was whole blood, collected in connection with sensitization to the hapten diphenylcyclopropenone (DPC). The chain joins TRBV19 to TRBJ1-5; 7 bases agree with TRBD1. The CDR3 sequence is CASSMAWDSYGSNQPQHF. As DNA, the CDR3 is TGTGCCAGTAGTATGGCTTGGGACAGCTACGGCAGCAATCAGCCCCAGCATTTT.